This T cell receptor beta chain was sequenced during a study of blood T cell repertoires in COVID-19 (dated by TCRdb to 2018 to 2020). With regard to the full study: The collaborator samples originated in the United States, Italy and Spain and spanned the acute and convalescent phases of COVID-19. The material from the prospective study consisted of cDNA or gDNA derived from T cells, B-cell-depleted T cells, or PBMCs. Subjects who had been exposed to COVID-19, were actively infected with it, or had recovered from it provided the deeply sampled blood TCRbeta repertoires that made up the dataset. The repertoires were released in a freely available public database intended as a resource for research on the immune response to SARS-CoV-2. Samples were obtained from the ongoing ImmuneRACE study (first 160 participants) and from about 1,300 subjects provided by 6 global collaborators. Sample metadata almost always included a de-identified subject ID, COVID-19 status, age in years and sex. Where HLA class I and class II types were available, the types were taken from metadata supplied by the sample provider, not from assay-based typing.

A remark on this clone: Its cognate antigen has yet to be identified. Base-call qualities are not available, and no considerably larger clone is one nucleotide away.

The CDR3 starts with the cysteine, ends with the phenylalanine, and has 19 residues. Here the CDR3 DNA is all that survives: 57 bases in frame from base 1. The germline V gene encodes CDR1 SGHVS and CDR2 FNYEAQ. Trimming removed 2 bases from V and 2 bases from J; the gene matches leave 14 bases unexplained. TCRbeta CDR3 regions were amplified from genomic DNA by means of the immunoSEQ Assay, a bias-controlled multiplex PCR. Concerning the study's data processing: The number of nucleated cells in each sample was estimated by amplification of reference gene primers within the assay. To quantify the absolute abundance of each unique TCRbeta CDR3 rearrangement, sequence reads were collapsed and filtered. Productive Simpson clonality was computed per sample as the square root of Simpson's diversity index over productive rearrangements. TCRdb took this table from immuneACCESS and kept in-frame rearrangements with V and J called. Such tables lack part of the clones; where checked against another copy, unresolved V genes explain under half of the gap, and the rest is unexplained. That table furnishes V, J and clone size, whereas the DNA furnished D and trimming. This sample lists 79,000 or so clones; about 90% were detected once. Under 1.2% of the sample is taken by the ten largest.

Whole blood was collected in K2EDTA tubes by collaborating institutions according to the institutions' own protocols. For TCRbeta analysis, collaborators shipped samples in one of three forms: frozen whole blood, isolated PBMCs, or DNA extracted from either of those sample types. The paper's findings and limits, for the study overall: How much clinical and demographic metadata was included differed by source and by participant, and the metadata was provided uncurated.

This sequence originates from a human donor in a cohort sampled during active COVID-19. Specimen: peripheral blood. The rearrangement joined TRBV7-6 to TRBJ1-3, and 8 junction bases match TRBD1. This receptor carries the CDR3 CASSLSPQGAAVAGNTIYF. The nucleotide sequence reads TGTGCCAGCAGCTTATCCCCGCAGGGGGCAGCCGTAGCTGGAAACACCATATATTTT.